The TCR beta chain described here comes from a study of blood T cell repertoires in COVID-19. The protocol was immunoSEQ multiplex PCR, while the TCRdb copy is restricted to in-frame clones and leaves out a portion. There are under 200,000 clones in the sample; 80% to 85% occur only once, and approximately 5.4% lies in the top ten. The CDR3 runs to 15 residues. CDR1 is KGHDR, CDR2 SFDVKD, per germline. V gave up 4 bases and J gave up 2 bases, with 13 bases separating them. The origin of this receptor is a woman under 40 with acute or convalescent COVID-19. The rearrangement joins TRBV24-1 to TRBJ1-2; a possible D gene is TRBD1 (6 bases). Sequencing used peripheral blood. CDR3 amino acids: CATSDRYGTNYGYTF. The CDR3 nucleotides are TGTGCCACCAGTGACCGGTACGGGACAAACTATGGCTACACCTTC.